This T cell receptor (beta chain) is drawn from a study of blood T cell repertoires in COVID-19. Assay used: immunoSEQ multiplex PCR; TCRdb lists only in-frame clones, some missing. Among a few hundred thousand clones listed, around 86% were seen once. Germline values: CDR1 KGHSH, CDR2 LQKENI. V was cut by 3 bases and J by 1 base, with 16 bases left in between. The CDR3 consists of 17 residues. Material: PBMCs or T cells enriched from blood (not recorded which). The sequence was collected from a woman aged 50 to 60 who had recovered from COVID-19. The genes are TRBV18 and TRBJ1-3, with D possibly matching TRBD1 (5 bases). The CDR3 here is CASSPPGVRVSGNTIYF. The CDR3 DNA sequence: TGTGCCAGCTCACCCCCCGGTGTCAGGGTTTCTGGAAACACCATATATTTT.